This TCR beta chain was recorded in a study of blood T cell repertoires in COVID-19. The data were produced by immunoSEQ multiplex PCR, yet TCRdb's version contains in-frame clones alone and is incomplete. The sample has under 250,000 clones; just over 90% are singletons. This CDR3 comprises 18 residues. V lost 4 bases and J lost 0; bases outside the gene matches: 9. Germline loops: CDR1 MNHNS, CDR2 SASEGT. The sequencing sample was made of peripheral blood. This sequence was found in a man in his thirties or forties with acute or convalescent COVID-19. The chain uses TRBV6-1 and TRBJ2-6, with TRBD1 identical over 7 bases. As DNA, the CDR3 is TGTGCCAGCAGTGGCAGGGACAGCTCCTTCTCTGGGGCCAACGTCCTGACTTTC. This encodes CASSGRDSSFSGANVLTF.